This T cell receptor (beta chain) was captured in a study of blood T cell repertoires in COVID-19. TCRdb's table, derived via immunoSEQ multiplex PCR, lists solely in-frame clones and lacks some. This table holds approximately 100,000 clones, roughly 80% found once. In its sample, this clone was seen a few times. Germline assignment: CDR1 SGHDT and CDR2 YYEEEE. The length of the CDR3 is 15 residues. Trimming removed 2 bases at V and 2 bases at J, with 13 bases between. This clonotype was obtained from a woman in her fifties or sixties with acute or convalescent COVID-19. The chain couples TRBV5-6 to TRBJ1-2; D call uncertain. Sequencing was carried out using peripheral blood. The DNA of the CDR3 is TGTGCCAGCAGCTTTATGTCCGGGAGGAACTATGGCTACACCTTC. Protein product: CASSFMSGRNYGYTF.